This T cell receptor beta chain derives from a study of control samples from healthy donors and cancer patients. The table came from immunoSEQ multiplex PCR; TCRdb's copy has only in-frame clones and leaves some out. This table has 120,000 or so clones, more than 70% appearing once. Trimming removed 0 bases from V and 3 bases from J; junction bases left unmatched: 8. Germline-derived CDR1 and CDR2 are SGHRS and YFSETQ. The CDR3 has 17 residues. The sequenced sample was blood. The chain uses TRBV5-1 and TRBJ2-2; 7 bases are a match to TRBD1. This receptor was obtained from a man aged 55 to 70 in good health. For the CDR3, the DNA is TGCGCCAGCAGCTTGGGGACAGGAGCCGTCTACACCGGGGAGCTGTTTTTT. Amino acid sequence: CASSLGTGAVYTGELFF.